This T cell receptor beta chain was documented in a study of blood T cell repertoires in COVID-19. Study at large: Samples taken during acute and convalescent COVID-19 were collected in the United States, Italy and Spain. Sources were T cells, B-cell-depleted T cells, or PBMCs; the material itself was cDNA or gDNA.

Per the original data handling: Counts of nucleated cells, estimated from reference gene primer amplification, were obtained. Profiled with immunoSEQ multiplex PCR; TCRdb holds only in-frame clones, not every one. That table gives V, J and clone size, and the DNA gave D and trimming. In the table there are 300,000 or so clones, 75% to 90% of which are singletons. From germline, CDR1 is SEHNR and CDR2 FQNEAQ (reference sequence). V gave up 5 bases and J gave up 2 bases, with 12 bases separating them. The CDR3 spans 14 residues. Sequenced sample: peripheral blood. The TCR was taken from a middle-aged woman who had recovered from COVID-19. The chain combines TRBV7-9 with TRBJ1-1, with D perhaps matching TRBD1 (5 bases). CDR3 sequence: CASSRQTSNTEAFF. In DNA form, the CDR3 reads TGTGCCAGCAGCCGACAGACCTCTAACACTGAAGCTTTCTTT.